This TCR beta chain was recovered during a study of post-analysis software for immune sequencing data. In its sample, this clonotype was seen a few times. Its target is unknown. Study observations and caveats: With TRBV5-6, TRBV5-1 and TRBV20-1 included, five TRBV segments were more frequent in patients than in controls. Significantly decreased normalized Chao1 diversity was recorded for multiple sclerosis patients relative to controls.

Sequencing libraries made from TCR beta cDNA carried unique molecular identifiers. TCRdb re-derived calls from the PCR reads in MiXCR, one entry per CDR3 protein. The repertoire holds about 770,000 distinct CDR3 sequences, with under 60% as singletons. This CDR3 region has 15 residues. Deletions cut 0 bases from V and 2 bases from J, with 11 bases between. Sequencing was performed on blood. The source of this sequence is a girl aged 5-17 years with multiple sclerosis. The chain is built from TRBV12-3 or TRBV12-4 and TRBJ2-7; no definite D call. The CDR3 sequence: CASSLAGSTPYEQYF. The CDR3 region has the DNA TGTGCCAGCAGTTTAGCGGGGTCGACCCCCTACGAGCAGTACTTC.